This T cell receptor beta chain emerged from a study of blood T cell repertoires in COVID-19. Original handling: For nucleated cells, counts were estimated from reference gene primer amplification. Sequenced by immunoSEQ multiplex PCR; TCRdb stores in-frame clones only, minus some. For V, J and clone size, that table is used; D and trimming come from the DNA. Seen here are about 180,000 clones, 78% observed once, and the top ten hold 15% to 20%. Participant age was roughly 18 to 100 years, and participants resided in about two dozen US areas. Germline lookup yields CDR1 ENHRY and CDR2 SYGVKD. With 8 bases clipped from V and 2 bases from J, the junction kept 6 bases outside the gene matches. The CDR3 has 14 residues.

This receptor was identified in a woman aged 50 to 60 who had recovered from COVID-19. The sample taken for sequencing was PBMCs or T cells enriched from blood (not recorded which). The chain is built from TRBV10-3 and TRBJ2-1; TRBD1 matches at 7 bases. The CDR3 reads CAIRRGQTYNEQFF. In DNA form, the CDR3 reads TGTGCCATCCGTCGGGGACAGACCTACAATGAGCAGTTCTTC.